In its sample, the clone carrying this TCR beta chain was seen once. Its antigen is undetermined. This sample was taken from a study of vaccination and CD4 T cells after COVID-19. Study results and limitations: Convalescent patients' clones that were vaccine-specific were spike mono-reactive in 304 of 307 cases.

Documented treatment: approximately nine-day PBMC culture with coronavirus spike peptide pools or control peptides (ViraFEST assay). US Alpha, Beta and Delta variants postdated the positive PCR dates, which ran from March to December 2020. The CDR3 extends over 16 amino acids. V trimming: 4 bases; J trimming: 3 bases; junction bases outside the gene matches: 6. With the Oncomine TCR Beta short-read assay, DNA from cultured CD4+ T cells was sequenced. One entry per CDR3 protein, called by TCRdb with MiXCR from the PCR reads. The sample comprises about 8,300 distinct CDR3 sequences, roughly two thirds of which are singletons, and 37% rests with the top ten.

This chain uses TRBV12-3 or TRBV12-4 with TRBJ1-6; TRBD1 matches at 7 bases. This TCR derives from a human donor who had recovered from COVID-19. Sequencing was performed on CD4+ T cells from blood, cultured in vitro. DNA for the CDR3: TGTGCCAGCAGTTCGGACGGACAGGTCTATAATTCACCCCTCCACTTT. It translates to CASSSDGQVYNSPLHF.